Presented here are 8 T cell receptor beta chains from one specimen sequenced in a study of blood T cell repertoires in COVID-19. Repertoires were generated with immunoSEQ multiplex PCR, while TCRdb's copy carries only in-frame clones and drops some. The sample lists approximately 240,000 clones, roughly 80% occurring once. The sample taken for sequencing was peripheral blood. The receptor set was obtained from a woman aged 40 to 49 with active or convalescent COVID-19.

This clone has a single count. The chain combines TRBV4-2 with TRBJ1-4, with D possibly TRBD1 on 5 matching bases. Trimming removed 2 bases from V and 4 bases from J, with 14 bases in between. This CDR3 comprises 16 residues. The germline V gene encodes CDR1 LGHNA and CDR2 YNFKEQ. CDR3 region: CASSQRVRTHNEKLFF. CDR3 coding DNA: TGTGCCAGCAGCCAAAGGGTCCGGACACATAATGAAAAACTGTTTTTT.

The rearrangement links TRBV28 to TRBJ1-3; D perhaps matches TRBD1 (5 bases). CDR1 and CDR2 from the germline V gene are MDHEN and SYDVKM. The CDR3 loop spans 16 amino acids. V was clipped by 3 bases and J by 0 bases, with 12 bases between them. The CDR3 here is CASSFSGASSGNTIYF. For the CDR3, the DNA is TGTGCCAGCAGTTTTAGCGGGGCAAGCTCTGGAAACACCATATATTTT.

V gene TRBV30 combines with J gene TRBJ2-2; 9 nucleotides line up with TRBD1. V lost 4 bases, J lost 5 bases, and 8 bases stayed unmatched. The germline gives CDR1 GTSNPN, CDR2 SVGIG (reference sequence). There are 15 residues in the CDR3. CDR3 nucleotides: TGTGCCTGGACCAGGGACAGGGTGTTGACCGGGGAGCTGTTTTTT. This sequence encodes CAWTRDRVLTGELFF.

With regard to this clone: Other nucleotide sequences in the sample specify the same CDR3. V is TRBV9 and J is TRBJ1-5; 11 nucleotides line up with TRBD1. The V gene's germline CDR1 is SGDLS and CDR2 YYNGEE. After removal of 4 bases from V and 7 bases from J, the junction contained 7 bases not matched to a gene. The CDR3 loop spans 15 amino acids. The CDR3 sequence is CASSLGTGGNQPQHF. The CDR3 DNA is TGTGCCAGCAGCCTCGGGACAGGGGGGAACCAGCCCCAGCATTTT.

The rearrangement uses TRBV30 and TRBJ1-2; D is ambiguous. Germline loops: CDR1 GTSNPN, CDR2 SVGIG (reference sequence). This CDR3 spans 12 amino acids. With 2 bases removed from V and 14 bases from J, the gap between germline ends came to 18 bases. CDR3 coding DNA: TGTGCCTGGAGTACGACCCTGACGGGTTGGACCTTC. Translated: CAWSTTLTGWTF. Supplemented by reference TRBV30 and TRBJ1-2, the full variable domain reads SQTIHQWPATLVQPVGSPLSLECTVEGTSNPNLYWYRQAAGRGLQLLFYSVGIGQISSEVPQNLSASRPQDRQFILSSKKLLLSDSGFYLCAWSTTLTGWTFGSGTRLTVV.

This clone showed up just once. The chain links TRBV29-1 to TRBJ1-4; TRBD1 is a possible D gene (5 bases). Per the germline V gene, CDR1 is SQVTM and CDR2 is ANQGSEA. V gave up 7 bases and J gave up 7 bases, with 13 bases separating them. This CDR3 spans 12 amino acids. The CDR3 spells CSALLGAEKLFF. The CDR3 bases are TGCAGCGCTCTCCTTGGGGCTGAAAAACTGTTTTTT.

The chain has TRBV2 and TRBJ2-5; D gene ambiguous. CDR1 SNHLY and CDR2 FYNNEI come from the germline V gene. V was clipped by 0 bases and J by 5 bases, with 10 bases between them. This CDR3 contains 14 residues. The CDR3 is CASSEAGGKETQYF. The CDR3 DNA reads as TGTGCCAGCAGTGAAGCAGGCGGAAAGGAGACCCAGTACTTC.

The genes are TRBV3-1 (or the pseudogene TRBV3-2) and TRBJ1-6; no clear D gene. CDR3 length: 13 residues. Per the germline V gene, CDR1 is LGHDT and CDR2 is YNNKEL (reference sequence). V was clipped by 4 bases and J by 7 bases, with 8 bases between them. Written as DNA, the CDR3 is TGTGCCAGCAGCCCGGACTTCAATTCACCCCTCCACTTT. It codes for CASSPDFNSPLHF.